Each of the 26 T cell receptor beta chains below was sequenced from the same sample in a study of a mutant IDH1 vaccine in newly diagnosed glioma. Stated time point: baseline, week 1 (first vaccination visit). Treatment described: pre-vaccination baseline after standard-of-care therapy. Sequencing was performed with immunoSEQ multiplex PCR; in TCRdb, only in-frame clones are kept and a portion is missing. The sample contains over 30,000 clones, 65% to 80% of which appear only once. The specimen was peripheral blood mononuclear cells (PBMCs), collected from a glioma patient treated with radiotherapy, temozolomide or both. The receptors come from a man aged 50 to 59 with glioma. Some clones in this sample may be carry-over from other donors' samples.

The J gene is TRBJ1-2, the V gene TRBV28; maybe TRBD1 (5 bases). Germline lookup yields CDR1 MDHEN and CDR2 SYDVKM. Trimming removed 5 bases from V and 6 bases from J, with 19 bases in between. This CDR3 is 15 amino acids long. As DNA, the CDR3 is TGTGCCAGCAGTCCCCGGGGCCCTCCCCGTGATGGCTACACCTTC. Its protein is CASSPRGPPRDGYTF.

The chain is built from TRBV29-1 and TRBJ2-7, with TRBD1 matching 10 bases. CDR1 is SQVTM and CDR2 is ANQGSEA in the germline V gene. V lost 3 bases to trimming and J lost 5 bases; unmatched junction nucleotides: 1. The CDR3 consists of 12 residues. CDR3 coding DNA: TGCAGCGTTGAGGACAGGGGGAACGAGCAGTACTTC. Translating it yields CSVEDRGNEQYF.

The CDR3 DNA sequence: TGTGCCAGCAGCTTACACCGGGCTAGCGGGAGTGCAGATACGCAGTATTTT. Its translation is CASSLHRASGSADTQYF. The gene calls are TRBV7-2 and TRBJ2-3, with 10 bases aligning to TRBD2. The CDR3 spans 17 residues. J lost 4 bases, V lost 2 bases, and 9 bases had no gene match. Germline loops: CDR1 SGHTA, CDR2 FQGNSA.

The chain links TRBV19 to TRBJ2-7, with 9 bases identical to TRBD1. J gave up 7 bases and V 5 bases, and 9 bases lay outside the gene matches. CDR3 size: 14 residues. Germline lookup yields CDR1 LNHDA and CDR2 SQIVND (reference sequence). The CDR3 is CASSSGTGIWEQYF. CDR3 nucleotides: TGTGCCAGTAGTTCGGGGACAGGGATTTGGGAGCAGTACTTC.

This clone was observed once. V gene TRBV19 combines with J gene TRBJ1-1, with D perhaps matching TRBD1 (5 bases). From germline, CDR1 is LNHDA and CDR2 SQIVND (reference sequence). The CDR3 has 12 residues. Between the trimmed V and J ends, which lost 8 bases and 10 bases, there was a span of 17 bases. The CDR3 spells CASSTPSGGAFF. The DNA of the CDR3 is TGTGCCAGTTCGACCCCGTCTGGGGGAGCTTTCTTT.

There are a few counts of this clone. The chain uses TRBV29-1 and TRBJ1-1, with D unclear. The CDR3 runs to 11 residues. Germline V lookup: CDR1 SQVTM, CDR2 ANQGSEA. V was shortened by 2 bases and J by 1 base, with 2 bases between the two germline ends. CDR3 nucleotide sequence: TGCAGCGTTGAATCGAACACTGAAGCTTTCTTT. Translation: CSVESNTEAFF.

The genes are TRBV7-2 and TRBJ2-5; D gene unclear. V was trimmed by 2 bases and J by 5 bases, leaving 6 bases between them. In germline, CDR1 is SGHTA, CDR2 FQGNSA. The CDR3 loop spans 12 amino acids. The CDR3 loop reads CASSLMRETQYF. Written as DNA, the CDR3 is TGTGCCAGCAGCTTAATGAGGGAGACCCAGTACTTC. Supplemented by reference TRBV7-2 and TRBJ2-5, the full variable domain reads GAGVSQSPSNKVTEKGKDVELRCDPISGHTALYWYRQSLGQGLEFLIYFQGNSAPDKSGLPSDRFSAERTGGSVSTLTIQRTQQEDSAVYLCASSLMRETQYFGPGTRLLVL.

The CDR3 DNA reads as TGTGCCAGTAGTATAGATCGAGCAGGTGGAAACACCATATATTTT. Amino acids: CASSIDRAGGNTIYF. The chain links TRBV19 to TRBJ1-3; D gene uncertain. Trimming took 0 bases from V and 3 from J, leaving 9 bases between them. Germline V gives CDR1 LNHDA, CDR2 SQIVND (reference sequence). CDR3 length equals 15 residues.

The chain links TRBV28 to TRBJ2-1, with TRBD2 identical over 8 bases. J gave up 9 bases and V 2 bases, and 9 bases lay outside the gene matches. The CDR3 length is 15 residues. Germline V gene lookup returns CDR1 MDHEN and CDR2 SYDVKM. CDR3 bases: TGTGCCAGCAGTTTACCGGGACTAGGGGGTGGTGAGCAGTTCTTC. Translating gives CASSLPGLGGGEQFF.

The chain is built from TRBV7-8 and TRBJ1-3; D not resolved. This CDR3 spans 12 amino acids. The V end was cut by 3 bases, the J end by 4 bases, with 4 bases between. Germline V gene sequence: CDR1 SGHVS, CDR2 FQNEAQ. CDR3 loop: CASSLQGNTIYF. The CDR3 coding sequence is TGTGCCAGCAGCTTGCAAGGAAACACCATATATTTT.

The V gene is TRBV6-5, the J gene TRBJ2-5; 8 bases match TRBD2. In germline, CDR1 is MNHEY, CDR2 SVGAGI. Trimming took 10 bases from V and 3 from J; bases not matched to a gene: 10. The CDR3 sequence is 14 residues long. CDR3 sequence: CATTISGGEETQYF. As DNA, the CDR3 is TGTGCCACTACGATCAGCGGGGGAGAAGAGACCCAGTACTTC.

This sequence joins TRBV10-3 and TRBJ2-1; perhaps TRBD2 as D (6 bases). Per germline, CDR1 ENHRY and CDR2 SYGVKD. This CDR3 contains 14 residues. V gave up 1 base and J gave up 9 bases, with 13 bases separating them. Written as DNA, the CDR3 is TGTGCCATCAGTGAGTACGACGGCGGGGCTGAGCAGTTCTTC. Amino acid sequence: CAISEYDGGAEQFF.

The chain uses TRBV6-5 and TRBJ1-5, with D perhaps TRBD1 (6 bases). The CDR3 sequence is 15 residues long. V lost 0 bases, J lost 7 bases, and 13 bases lay in between. Germline CDR1 is MNHEY and CDR2 is SVGAGI. As DNA, the CDR3 is TGTGCCAGCAGTTACTCGACAGGATCGAGGCAGCCCCAGCATTTT. Translation gives CASSYSTGSRQPQHF.

The chain carries TRBV5-4 and TRBJ1-3; D unclear. Per the germline V gene, CDR1 is SGHNT and CDR2 is YYREEE (reference sequence). The CDR3 is 15 amino acids. Trimming stripped 4 bases from V and 0 bases from J, with 11 bases between. The CDR3 DNA reads TGTGCCAGCAGCCCCGGGAGTAACTCTGGAAACACCATATATTTT. Translation gives CASSPGSNSGNTIYF.

The CDR3 spells CAIRQPSGNTIYF. As DNA, the CDR3 is TGTGCCATCAGACAGCCCTCTGGAAACACCATATATTTT. The chain combines TRBV10-3 with TRBJ1-3, with unresolved D. The germline V and J ends were trimmed by 6 bases and 0 bases, with 6 bases remaining between them. Per the germline V gene, CDR1 is ENHRY and CDR2 is SYGVKD. The CDR3 contains 13 residues.

The V and J genes are TRBV6-5 and TRBJ2-7, with D hard to call. The germline CDR1 and CDR2 sequences are MNHEY and SVGAGI. CDR3 length: 13 residues. Trimming left V 5 bases short and J 6 bases short, with 14 bases between. The CDR3 coding sequence is TGTGCCAGCAGTAGTAAATTAGTGGGCGAGCAGTACTTC. Translating it yields CASSSKLVGEQYF.

This clone appeared a few times. The V call is TRBV4-1, the J call TRBJ2-2, with 9 bases that match TRBD2. The germline V gene has CDR1 MGHRA and CDR2 YSYEKL. CDR3 length: 16 amino acids. Trimming at V came to 2 bases and at J to 1 base, leaving 2 bases not matched to a gene. The CDR3 reads CASSQIAGVNTGELFF. In nucleotides, the CDR3 is TGCGCCAGCAGCCAAATAGCGGGGGTGAACACCGGGGAGCTGTTTTTT.

This rearrangement joins TRBV7-9 to TRBJ2-7; D perhaps matches TRBD1 (6 bases). This CDR3 region has 15 residues. V lost 1 base to trimming and J lost 4 bases, with 14 bases between them. CDR1 and CDR2 from the germline V gene are SEHNR and FQNEAQ (reference sequence). The CDR3 coding sequence is TGTGCCAGCAGCTTAGGGGGGCTACAAATTTACGAGCAGTACTTC. It yields the protein CASSLGGLQIYEQYF.

This chain connects TRBV25-1 to TRBJ2-5; 7 nucleotides line up with TRBD2. CDR3 length: 15 amino acids. The V segment lost 3 bases and the J segment 3 bases; nucleotides outside the gene matches: 7. CDR1 is MGHDK and CDR2 is SYGVNS in the germline V gene. Written as DNA, the CDR3 is TGTGCCAGCAGTGACCTTGGGCTAGCGGAAGAGACCCAGTACTTC. Protein: CASSDLGLAEETQYF.

This clone was picked up a small number of times. The chain combines TRBV28 with TRBJ2-7, with 9 nucleotides matching TRBD1. The CDR3 contains 15 residues. The germline V gene encodes CDR1 MDHEN and CDR2 SYDVKM. V lost 6 bases and J lost 0; bases outside the gene matches: 6. Here the CDR3 DNA reads TGTGCCAGCAGCCCCGGGACAGGGCGCTCCTACGAGCAGTACTTC. Protein: CASSPGTGRSYEQYF.

The CDR3 nucleotides are TGTGCCAGCAGCTCCGAGTGGGATGAGCAGTTCTTC. This codes for CASSSEWDEQFF. V gene TRBV7-2 combines with J gene TRBJ2-1; no clear D gene. Trimming shortened V by 4 bases and J by 8 bases, and 9 bases separated the two germline ends. CDR3 size: 12 residues. Germline V CDR1 and CDR2: SGHTA, FQGNSA.

A few counts support this clone. V usage is TRBV2 and J usage is TRBJ2-1; 7 bases line up with TRBD2. V shed 5 bases, J shed 6 bases, and the junction held 4 bases outside the gene matches. This CDR3 contains 13 residues. Germline CDR1 and CDR2: SNHLY and FYNNEI. CDR3 coding DNA: TGTGCCAGCAGTTACGGGGGGTCCAATGAGCAGTTCTTC. This sequence encodes CASSYGGSNEQFF. Full variable domain (rest looked up from reference TRBV2 and TRBJ2-1): EPEVTQTPSHQVTQMGQEVILRCVPISNHLYFYWYRQILGQKVEFLVSFYNNEISEKSEIFDDQFSVERPDGSNFTLKIRSTKLEDSAMYFCASSYGGSNEQFFGPGTRLTVL.

V gene TRBV7-9 combines with J gene TRBJ2-7; no reliable D call. The CDR3 loop spans 16 amino acids. V lost 2 bases and J 0 bases, leaving 14 bases between the germline ends. CDR1 SEHNR and CDR2 FQNEAQ come from the germline V gene (reference sequence). The CDR3 region has the DNA TGTGCCAGCAGCTTACAGGACGGGTTCAGCTCCTACGAGCAGTACTTC. This sequence encodes CASSLQDGFSSYEQYF.

This clone was detected once. The CDR3 DNA sequence: TGTGCCAGCTCACCCGGGACAGGGAATGGCTACACCTTC. This sequence encodes CASSPGTGNGYTF. V is TRBV18 and J is TRBJ1-2, with 9 bases identical to TRBD1. CDR3 size: 13 residues. Trimming at V came to 3 bases and at J to 6 bases, leaving 2 bases not matched to a gene. Germline assignment: CDR1 KGHSH and CDR2 LQKENI.

The rearrangement uses TRBV18 and TRBJ1-4; no definite D call. Germline values: CDR1 KGHSH, CDR2 LQKENI. V was pared by 3 bases and J by 0 bases, with 14 bases between. The CDR3 consists of 17 residues. The CDR3 nucleotides are TGTGCCAGCTCACCTTTTGATCCCAGAGCAACTAATGAAAAACTGTTTTTT. It specifies CASSPFDPRATNEKLFF.

The J gene is TRBJ2-2, the V gene TRBV9; D could derive from TRBD1 or TRBD2 (5 bases each). Deletions cut 2 bases from V and 4 bases from J, with 15 bases between. CDR1 SGDLS and CDR2 YYNGEE come from the germline V gene. The CDR3 is 16 amino acids. The CDR3 sequence: CASSVSGTPITGELFF. The CDR3 DNA reads TGTGCCAGCAGCGTCTCCGGGACCCCCATCACCGGGGAGCTGTTTTTT.